The rows below give T cell receptor beta chains drawn from one sample of a study of radiotherapy plus CTLA-4 blockade in lung cancer. Only in-frame clones appear in the TCRdb table, and some are missing; sequencing was by immunoSEQ multiplex PCR. The sample gives about 76,000 clones, less than 85% of which show up once; approximately 0.73% is in the top ten. This sample comprised peripheral blood, obtained from a patient treated with radiotherapy plus ipilimumab. These receptors originate from a human donor with non-small cell lung cancer who had stable disease on radiotherapy plus ipilimumab. The CDR3 runs from the conserved cysteine through the conserved F or W. Each record gives: D gene, CDR3 length, J gene, V gene, CDR3 protein. D genes are given only for firm matches.

. | 15 | TRBJ1-6 | TRBV28 | CASRTNRVLGSPLHF
TRBD1 | 15 | TRBJ1-2 | TRBV6-1 | CASSDPFTGGDGYTF
. | 14 | TRBJ1-6 | TRBV29-1 | CSVAEQTPNSPLHF
. | 13 | TRBJ2-1 | TRBV10-3 | CAVSTTTYNEQFF
. | 12 | TRBJ1-1 | TRBV6-1 | CASSSQKIPAFF
TRBD2 | 15 | TRBJ2-7 | TRBV10-2 | CASSTGTSGSYEQYF
TRBD1 | 15 | TRBJ1-5 | TRBV7-9 | CASSLQGASNQPQHF
. | 12 | TRBJ2-1 | TRBV7-9 | CASSFLVWEQFF
. | 15 | TRBJ1-4 | TRBV28 | CASSLTSRANEKLFF
. | 12 | TRBJ1-1 | TRBV29-1 | CSVDRTNTEAFF
TRBD1 | 13 | TRBJ1-2 | TRBV5-1 | CASSYDRGSGYTF
. | 14 | TRBJ1-2 | TRBV28 | CASSLRGPIYGYTF
. | 14 | TRBJ2-7 | TRBV7-3 | CASSLRAGNDEQYF
. | 12 | TRBJ1-6 | TRBV7-3 | CASSDGSGSLHF
. | 14 | TRBJ2-4 | TRBV28 | CASSLVGRRNIQYF
. | 16 | TRBJ2-1 | TRBV6-6 | CASSYSLGGQGNEQFF
. | 19 | TRBJ2-2 | TRBV9 | CASSTDPGRITVNTGELFF
. | 15 | TRBJ2-1 | TRBV27 | CASSSGAASYNEQFF
. | 18 | TRBJ1-2 | TRBV5-1 | CASSLDLQGSTVNYGYTF
TRBD2 | 14 | TRBJ2-3 | TRBV6-5 | CASRLAGGSDTQYF
. | 15 | TRBJ1-5 | TRBV19 | CASSRNSDARQPQHF
. | 14 | TRBJ2-5 | TRBV11-2 | CASSSLAVRVTQYF
. | 15 | TRBJ1-1 | TRBV19 | CASSIDNRVGGEAFF
TRBD2 | 13 | TRBJ2-7 | TRBV30 | CAWSGGLAGEQYF
. | 16 | TRBJ1-5 | TRBV7-2 | CASSLRITGFPQPQHF
TRBD2 | 17 | TRBJ2-1 | TRBV5-6 | CASSSGRTSGPYNEQFF
. | 17 | TRBJ2-5 | TRBV23-1 | CASSQRPTWGQQETQYF
. | 15 | TRBJ2-7 | TRBV6-1 | CASSEGSGAFYEQYF
TRBD1 | 14 | TRBJ2-3 | TRBV5-4 | CASTAGTGEDTQYF
. | 14 | TRBJ1-2 | TRBV9 | CASSDSQGGRGYTF
. | 13 | TRBJ1-5 | TRBV29-1 | CSVQGDGSQPQHF
. | 13 | TRBJ1-4 | TRBV10-3 | CAITGSYNEKLFF
TRBD1 | 15 | TRBJ1-4 | TRBV7-3 | CASSLTGGVGEKLFF
. | 13 | TRBJ1-5 | TRBV7-9 | CASSLGTNQPQHF
. | 15 | TRBJ2-7 | TRBV27 | CASSLSVSVGGEQYF